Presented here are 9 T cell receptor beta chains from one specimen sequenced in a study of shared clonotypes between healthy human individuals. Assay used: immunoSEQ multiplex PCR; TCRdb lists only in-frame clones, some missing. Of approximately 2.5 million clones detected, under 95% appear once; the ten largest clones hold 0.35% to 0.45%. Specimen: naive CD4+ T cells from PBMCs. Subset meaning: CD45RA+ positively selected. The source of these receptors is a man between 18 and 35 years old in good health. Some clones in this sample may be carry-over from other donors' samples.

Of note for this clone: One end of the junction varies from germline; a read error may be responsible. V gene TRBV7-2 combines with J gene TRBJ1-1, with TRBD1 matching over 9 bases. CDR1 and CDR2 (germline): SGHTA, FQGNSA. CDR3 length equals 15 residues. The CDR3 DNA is TGTGCCAACAGCTTATTAAACAGGGGGCAGACTGAAGCTTTCTTT. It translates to CANSLLNRGQTEAFF. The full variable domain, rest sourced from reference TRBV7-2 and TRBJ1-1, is GAGVSQSPSNKVTEKGKDVELRCDPISGHTALYWYRQSLGQGLEFLIYFQGNSAPDKSGLPSDRFSAERTGGSVSTLTIQRTQQEDSAVYLCANSLLNRGQTEAFFGQGTRLTVV.

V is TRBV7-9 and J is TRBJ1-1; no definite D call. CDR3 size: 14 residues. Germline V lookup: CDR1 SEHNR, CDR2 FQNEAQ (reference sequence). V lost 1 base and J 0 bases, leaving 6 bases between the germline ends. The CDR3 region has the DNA TGTGCCAGCAGCTTAGGTAATCTGAACACTGAAGCTTTCTTT. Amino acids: CASSLGNLNTEAFF. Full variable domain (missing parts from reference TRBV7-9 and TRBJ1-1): DTGVSQNPRHKITKRGQNVTFRCDPISEHNRLYWYRQTLGQGPEFLTYFQNEAQLEKSRLLSDRFSAERPKGSFSTLEIQRTEQGDSAMYLCASSLGNLNTEAFFGQGTRLTVV.

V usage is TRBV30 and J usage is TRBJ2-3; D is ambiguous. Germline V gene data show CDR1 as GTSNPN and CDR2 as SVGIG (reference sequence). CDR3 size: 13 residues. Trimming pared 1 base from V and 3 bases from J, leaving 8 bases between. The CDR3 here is CAWSDGRTDTQYF. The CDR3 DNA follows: TGTGCCTGGAGTGACGGTAGGACAGATACGCAGTATTTT. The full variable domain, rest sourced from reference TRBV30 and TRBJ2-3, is SQTIHQWPATLVQPVGSPLSLECTVEGTSNPNLYWYRQAAGRGLQLLFYSVGIGQISSEVPQNLSASRPQDRQFILSSKKLLLSDSGFYLCAWSDGRTDTQYFGPGTRLTVL.

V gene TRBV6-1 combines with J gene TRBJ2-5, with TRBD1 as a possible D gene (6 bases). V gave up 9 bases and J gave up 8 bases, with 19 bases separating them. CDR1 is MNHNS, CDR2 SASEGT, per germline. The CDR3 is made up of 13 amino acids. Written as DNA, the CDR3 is TGTGCCAGTTCGGGACAACTTATAGTCACCCAGTACTTC. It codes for CASSGQLIVTQYF.

CDR3 sequence: CASSGEDGETQYF. CDR3 sequence (DNA): TGTGCCAGTAGTGGGGAAGACGGGGAGACCCAGTACTTC. The chain uses TRBV19 and TRBJ2-5; D is ambiguous. Germline CDR1 LNHDA, CDR2 SQIVND (reference sequence). The V end lost 5 bases, the J end lost 5 bases, and 12 bases lay between the germline ends. The CDR3 runs to 13 residues.

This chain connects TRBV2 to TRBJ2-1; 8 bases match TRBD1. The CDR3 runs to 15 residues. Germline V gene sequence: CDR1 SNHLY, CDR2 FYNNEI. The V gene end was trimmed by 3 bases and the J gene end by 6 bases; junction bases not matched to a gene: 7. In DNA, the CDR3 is TGTGCCAGCAGTGACCAGACAGGGGTCTCCAATGAGCAGTTCTTC. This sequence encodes CASSDQTGVSNEQFF.

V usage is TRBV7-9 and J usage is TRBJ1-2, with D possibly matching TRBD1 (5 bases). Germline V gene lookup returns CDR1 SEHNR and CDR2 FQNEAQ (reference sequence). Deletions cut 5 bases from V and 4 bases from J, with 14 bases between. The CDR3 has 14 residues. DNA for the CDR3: TGTGCCAGCAGCCCCCGGGACGGGATCTATGGCTACACCTTC. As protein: CASSPRDGIYGYTF.

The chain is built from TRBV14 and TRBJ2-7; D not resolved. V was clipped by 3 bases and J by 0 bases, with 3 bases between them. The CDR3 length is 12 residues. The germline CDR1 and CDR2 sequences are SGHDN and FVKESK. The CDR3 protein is CASSHASYEQYF. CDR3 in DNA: TGTGCCAGCAGCCACGCCTCCTACGAGCAGTACTTC.

CDR3 sequence (DNA): TGTGCCAGCAGTTCAGAGAAACAGGGGTATTCGATCACTGAAGCTTTCTTT. Its protein product is CASSSEKQGYSITEAFF. The chain recombines TRBV27 with TRBJ1-1; TRBD1 matches at 7 bases. The CDR3 contains 17 residues. The J segment lost 4 bases and the V segment lost 4 bases, leaving 15 bases of the junction unmatched. Looked up from germline, CDR1 is MNHEY and CDR2 is SMNVEV (reference sequence).